A selection of T cell receptor beta chains follows, all from one sample in a study of CD8+ T cells in alopecia areata. Here immunoSEQ multiplex PCR was the method, and the copy in TCRdb shows in-frame clones only, minus some. The table records fewer than 200,000 clones, roughly 62% of them present only once. Sequences were derived from CD8+ T cells sorted from blood, sampled at week 24, from a patient treated with tofacitinib. These receptors all stem from a human donor with alopecia areata. Each CDR3 is given with its conserved first and last residue. D genes are given only for firm matches. Some rows have no size entry. The others give once, few or many, or a class for an expanded clone.

TRBJ2-7	.	.	TRBV7-3	CASSLRAGSSYEQYF	TGTGCCAGCAGCTTAAGGGCAGGTAGCTCCTACGAGCAGTACTTC
TRBJ2-7	once	TRBD2	TRBV19	CASSPPGLRIGYEQYF	TGTGCCAGTAGTCCACCGGGACTACGAATAGGCTACGAGCAGTACTTC
TRBJ1-4	.	.	TRBV30	CAWTTTEKLFF	TGTGCCTGGACCACCACAGAAAAACTGTTTTTT
TRBJ2-7	few	.	TRBV10-3	CATRVDYEQYF	TGTGCCACCCGGGTTGACTACGAGCAGTACTTC
TRBJ2-3	.	TRBD1	TRBV9	CASSVEGANTDTQYF	TGTGCCAGCAGCGTAGAGGGGGCCAACACAGATACGCAGTATTTT
TRBJ1-2	.	TRBD1	TRBV5-1	CASSPTGVGGSNYGYTF	TGCGCCAGCAGCCCGACAGGGGTCGGGGGGTCTAACTATGGCTACACCTTC
TRBJ1-1	.	.	TRBV5-6	CASSLGTAYRFVF	TGTGCCAGCAGCTTGGGGACAGCTTACCGATTTGTCTTT
TRBJ2-2	few	TRBD1	TRBV13	CASSLVPLTGWNTGELFF	TGTGCCAGCAGCTTAGTCCCCCTGACAGGGTGGAACACCGGGGAGCTGTTTTTT
TRBJ2-3	.	.	TRBV29-1	CSVEDPRATQYF	TGCAGCGTTGAGGACCCCAGGGCCACGCAGTATTTT
TRBJ2-5	.	TRBD2	TRBV14	CASSFNWGGQETQYF	TGTGCCAGCAGCTTTAACTGGGGGGGACAAGAGACCCAGTACTTC
TRBJ1-1	.	.	TRBV28	CASSFAGTTEAFF	TGTGCCAGCAGTTTTGCAGGGACCACTGAAGCTTTCTTT
TRBJ2-7	.	TRBD1	TRBV30	CASRAGQGAREQYF	TGTGCCTCAAGGGCGGGACAGGGGGCGAGGGAGCAGTACTTC
TRBJ2-3	few	.	TRBV20-1	CSAVPVDTQYF	TGCAGTGCTGTGCCGGTGGATACGCAGTATTTT
TRBJ2-3	once	TRBD2	TRBV11-2	CASSLELRGGSLDTQYF	TGTGCCAGCAGCTTAGAGCTCCGGGGGGGCAGTCTAGATACGCAGTATTTT
TRBJ1-1	.	TRBD1	TRBV27	CASSPDRVRDTEAFF	TGTGCCAGCAGTCCGGACAGGGTAAGGGACACTGAAGCTTTCTTT
TRBJ2-2	.	.	TRBV2	CASKGGWGNTGELFF	TGTGCCAGCAAAGGCGGTTGGGGGAACACCGGGGAGCTGTTTTTT
TRBJ1-2	.	.	TRBV19	CASSMVTGIPVDYGYTF	TGTGCCAGTAGTATGGTAACAGGGATTCCCGTTGACTATGGCTACACCTTC
TRBJ2-1	.	.	TRBV7-6	CASSLSSVAPYNEQFF	TGTGCCAGCAGCTTATCTAGCGTGGCCCCCTACAATGAGCAGTTCTTC
TRBJ2-7	.	.	TRBV27	CASSLMGGYEQYF	TGTGCCAGCAGTTTAATGGGGGGCTACGAGCAGTACTTC
TRBJ1-5	.	.	TRBV30	CAWSPGGNQPQHF	TGTGCCTGGAGCCCGGGAGGCAATCAGCCCCAGCATTTT
TRBJ1-1	.	.	TRBV23-1	CASSQSLGEGTEAFF	TGCGCCAGCAGTCAATCTCTGGGAGAGGGGACTGAAGCTTTCTTT
TRBJ2-4	.	TRBD1	TRBV4-1	CASSHWDRRLAKNIQYF	TGCGCCAGCAGCCACTGGGACAGGAGACTAGCCAAAAACATTCAGTACTTC
TRBJ1-2	few	TRBD1	TRBV11-2	CASSATGTANGYTF	TGTGCCAGCAGCGCAACCGGGACAGCAAATGGCTACACCTTC
TRBJ1-2	.	.	TRBV5-1	CASSLGEAEGYGYTF	TGCGCCAGCAGCTTGGGGGAGGCAGAGGGCTATGGCTACACCTTC
TRBJ1-1	.	.	TRBV5-1	CASRSGTTEAFF	TGCGCCAGCAGGTCAGGGACCACTGAAGCTTTCTTT
TRBJ1-1	.	.	TRBV7-2	CASTEVHTEAFF	TGTGCCAGCACTGAAGTTCACACTGAAGCTTTCTTT
TRBJ2-3	.	.	TRBV2	CASQSLSGPQDF	TGTGCCAGTCAGTCTTTATCCGGACCCCAGGATTTT
TRBJ2-7	.	.	TRBV7-8	CASSLAPSREQYF	TGTGCCAGCAGCTTAGCGCCGAGTCGGGAACAGTACTTC
TRBJ2-1	.	.	TRBV27	CATTQGSPSYNEQFF	TGTGCCACCACCCAGGGATCTCCATCCTACAATGAGCAGTTCTTC
TRBJ2-1	few	.	TRBV7-3	CASSLSGDEQFF	TGTGCCAGCAGCTTAAGTGGAGATGAGCAGTTCTTC
TRBJ1-2	.	TRBD1	TRBV4-1	CASSSTGGGSYTF	TGCGCCAGCAGCTCGACAGGGGGAGGTAGCTACACCTTC
TRBJ1-2	few	.	TRBV5-1	CASSSDSAYGYTF	TGCGCCAGCAGCTCGGACAGTGCCTATGGCTACACCTTC
TRBJ2-1	many	.	TRBV5-1	CASSLWGADEQFF	TGCGCCAGCAGCTTGTGGGGAGCCGATGAGCAGTTCTTC
TRBJ2-3	.	TRBD2	TRBV19	CASTSGPPDTQYF	TGTGCCAGCACTAGCGGGCCCCCAGATACGCAGTATTTT
TRBJ1-2	.	TRBD1	TRBV29-1	CSVDTGVAYGYTF	TGCAGCGTTGATACAGGGGTGGCCTATGGCTACACCTTC
TRBJ2-7	.	.	TRBV20-1	CSAERSYEQYF	TGCAGTGCGGAGCGGTCCTACGAGCAGTACTTC
TRBJ2-3	once	.	TRBV14	CASSRRWGADTQYF	TGTGCCAGCAGCCGTCGTTGGGGGGCCGATACGCAGTATTTT
TRBJ2-6	.	TRBD1	TRBV2	CASSGDRETGANVLTF	TGTGCCAGCAGTGGGGACAGGGAAACTGGGGCCAACGTCCTGACTTTC
TRBJ1-5	.	.	TRBV5-7	CASSRGVRKGRQPQHF	TGTGCCAGCAGCCGGGGGGTTCGAAAGGGCCGACAGCCCCAGCATTTT
TRBJ1-1	few	.	TRBV7-2	CASSLDARGDTEAFF	TGTGCCAGCAGCTTAGATGCGAGGGGGGACACTGAAGCTTTCTTT
TRBJ2-3	.	TRBD2	TRBV2	CASRGLSAPDTQYF	TGTGCCAGCAGGGGACTATCAGCCCCAGATACGCAGTATTTT
TRBJ2-3	few	TRBD1	TRBV4-2	CATRDRDTDTQYF	TGTGCCACCCGGGACAGGGATACAGATACGCAGTATTTT
TRBJ2-7	few	.	TRBV29-1	CSVEVTGQSYEQYF	TGCAGCGTTGAGGTGACAGGCCAATCCTACGAGCAGTACTTC
TRBJ2-6	.	.	TRBV5-1	CASSNQWAGANVLTF	TGCGCCAGCAGCAATCAGTGGGCTGGGGCCAACGTCCTGACTTTC
TRBJ2-1	.	.	TRBV15	CATSRRIGQSSSYNEQFF	TGTGCCACCAGCAGACGGATCGGACAGAGCAGCTCCTACAATGAGCAGTTCTTC
TRBJ2-1	.	TRBD1	TRBV4-1	CASSLTRDRSLNEQFF	TGCGCCAGCAGCCTCACCCGGGACAGGTCTCTCAATGAGCAGTTCTTC
TRBJ1-2	.	.	TRBV6-5	CASRGLGSYGYTF	TGTGCCAGCAGAGGGTTAGGGAGCTATGGCTACACCTTC
TRBJ1-2	.	.	TRBV30	CAWSVVGDYTF	TGTGCCTGGAGTGTCGTGGGGGACTACACCTTC
TRBJ1-3	.	.	TRBV29-1	CSVEGRDTIYF	TGCAGCGTTGAGGGTCGGGACACCATATATTTT
TRBJ2-3	.	.	TRBV27	CASQNRDRHTDTQYF	TGTGCCAGCCAGAACCGGGACCGACACACAGATACGCAGTATTTT
TRBJ1-5	few	TRBD1	TRBV6-1	CASRADRDRQPQHF	TGTGCCAGCAGAGCAGACAGGGACCGTCAGCCCCAGCATTTT
TRBJ2-1	few	.	TRBV6-5	CASSVAHPNYNEQFF	TGTGCCAGCAGCGTCGCACACCCAAACTACAATGAGCAGTTCTTC